These 28 T cell receptor beta chains share one sample of origin, sequenced in a study of cytomegalovirus exposure and HLA in healthy donors. It was with 60 Vbeta and 13 Jbeta primers that the PCR ran. The data were produced by immunoSEQ multiplex PCR, yet TCRdb's version contains in-frame clones alone and is incomplete. In the table there are about 120,000 clones, 60% to 70% of which are singletons. The sample comprised PBMCs. These TCRs come from a woman aged 40 to 50 in good health and CMV-seropositive.

This sequence joins TRBV7-9 and TRBJ2-3; maybe TRBD2 (5 bases). This CDR3 has 15 amino acids. With 8 bases removed from V and 0 bases from J, the gap between germline ends came to 15 bases. Germline loops: CDR1 SEHNR, CDR2 FQNEAQ (reference sequence). CDR3 loop: CASLATGVSTDTQYF. The CDR3 region has the DNA TGTGCCAGCCTAGCTACCGGGGTTAGCACAGATACGCAGTATTTT.

The gene calls are TRBV27 and TRBJ2-3; D is undetermined. The ends were cut back, 5 bases at V and 3 bases at J, with 9 bases in the middle. Germline V gene sequence: CDR1 MNHEY, CDR2 SMNVEV (reference sequence). The CDR3 is 13 residues long. Here the CDR3 reads CASSDPRTDTQYF. CDR3 coding DNA: TGTGCCAGCAGTGACCCCAGGACAGATACGCAGTATTTT.

V is TRBV11-2 and J is TRBJ2-7; weak D call: TRBD2 (7 bases). From germline, CDR1 is SGHAT and CDR2 FQNNGV. The CDR3 covers 16 residues. V lost 7 bases and J lost 2, with 21 bases in between. This chain's CDR3 is CASTKEGGREAYEQYF. In DNA, the CDR3 is TGTGCCAGCACTAAAGAGGGGGGGAGGGAGGCCTACGAGCAGTACTTC.

This clone was found a few times. The V gene is TRBV5-6, the J gene TRBJ2-2, with TRBD1 as a possible D gene (6 bases). There are 16 residues in the CDR3. Germline loops: CDR1 SGHDT, CDR2 YYEEEE. V was pared by 8 bases and J by 1 base, with 18 bases between. CDR3 in amino acids: CASSPPRGQNTGELFF. CDR3 nucleotide sequence: TGTGCCAGTTCTCCCCCCCGGGGACAGAACACCGGGGAGCTGTTTTTT.

This sequence joins TRBV18 and TRBJ1-1; D may be TRBD1 (6 bases). V was clipped by 5 bases and J by 0 bases, with 10 bases between them. The CDR3 is made up of 14 amino acids. Germline V gene lookup returns CDR1 KGHSH and CDR2 LQKENI. CDR3 sequence: CASSSYRVNTEAFF. DNA for the CDR3: TGTGCCAGCTCATCTTACAGGGTGAACACTGAAGCTTTCTTT.

This clone was observed a few times. The chain employs TRBV7-3 and TRBJ2-2; 7 positions agree with TRBD1. V gave up 5 bases and J gave up 2 bases; unmatched junction bases: 5. Germline values: CDR1 SGHTA, CDR2 FQGTGA. The CDR3 runs to 15 residues. The CDR3, as DNA: TGTGCCAGCAGCATAGGGGGCGCAAACACCGGGGAGCTGTTTTTT. Amino acid sequence: CASSIGGANTGELFF. Based on the CDR3 plus reference TRBV7-3 and TRBJ2-2, the full variable domain is GAGVSQTPSNKVTEKGKYVELRCDPISGHTALYWYRQSLGQGPEFLIYFQGTGAADDSGLPNDRFFAVRPEGSVSTLKIQRTERGDSAVYLCASSIGGANTGELFFGEGSRLTVL.

The CDR3 here is CASSSGTDGYTF. The CDR3 coding sequence is TGTGCCAGCAGCTCCGGGACAGATGGCTACACCTTC. The V call is TRBV7-9, the J call TRBJ1-2, with TRBD1 matching 7 bases. After removal of 4 bases from V and 6 bases from J, the junction contained 2 bases not matched to a gene. CDR3 size: 12 residues. Germline V gene lookup returns CDR1 SEHNR and CDR2 FQNEAQ (reference sequence). Drawing the rest from reference TRBV7-9 and TRBJ1-2, the complete variable domain is DTGVSQNPRHKITKRGQNVTFRCDPISEHNRLYWYRQTLGQGPEFLTYFQNEAQLEKSRLLSDRFSAERPKGSFSTLEIQRTEQGDSAMYLCASSSGTDGYTFGSGTRLTVV.

This chain connects TRBV7-2 to TRBJ1-1; no reliable D call. The CDR3 is 15 amino acids. The germline V gene encodes CDR1 SGHTA and CDR2 FQGNSA. The V gene lost 1 base and the J gene lost 1 base, with 10 bases spanning the gap. In nucleotides, the CDR3 is TGTGCCAGCAGCTTAGGCCCGAGCGGGAACACTGAAGCTTTCTTT. Translating gives CASSLGPSGNTEAFF.

This clone came up once. V is TRBV7-9 and J is TRBJ2-7, with 7 bases matching TRBD1. V lost 3 bases to trimming and J lost 4 bases; unmatched junction nucleotides: 3. This CDR3 region has 13 residues. Germline assignment: CDR1 SEHNR and CDR2 FQNEAQ (reference sequence). The CDR3 bases are TGTGCCAGCAGCTTCGCAGGGGGATACGAGCAGTACTTC. It is translated as CASSFAGGYEQYF.

The chain has TRBV11-3 and TRBJ2-3; 10 positions agree with TRBD2. Trimming removed 1 base from V and 3 bases from J; junction bases left unmatched: 1. This CDR3 is 15 amino acids long. Germline lookup yields CDR1 SGHNT and CDR2 YENEEA. The CDR3 reads CASSLVAGGTDTQYF. The CDR3 DNA follows: TGTGCCAGCAGCTTAGTAGCGGGAGGTACAGATACGCAGTATTTT.

J is TRBJ1-3 and V is TRBV27, with D uncertain. CDR3 length equals 13 residues. With 8 bases removed from V and 3 bases from J, the gap between germline ends came to 11 bases. The germline gives CDR1 MNHEY, CDR2 SMNVEV (reference sequence). The DNA for the CDR3 is TGTGCCAGCGGCTTTTCAAGTGGAAACACCATATATTTT. Translated, it gives CASGFSSGNTIYF.

The V and J genes are TRBV6-1 and TRBJ1-2; no firm D call. V shed 1 base and J shed 0 bases, with 6 bases lying between them. The germline V gene has CDR1 MNHNS and CDR2 SASEGT. CDR3 length: 14 residues. The CDR3 coding sequence is TGTGCCAGCAGTGAAGGGGAGGCTAACTATGGCTACACCTTC. This translates into CASSEGEANYGYTF.

The rearrangement uses TRBV7-2 and TRBJ2-7; a possible D gene is TRBD1 (5 bases). There are 13 residues in the CDR3. Trimming removed 0 bases from V and 4 bases from J, with 7 bases in between. Germline CDR1 and CDR2: SGHTA and FQGNSA. In DNA, the CDR3 is TGTGCCAGCAGCTTAGCGGGGCGATACGAGCAGTACTTC. Protein sequence: CASSLAGRYEQYF.

This chain joins TRBV4-3 and TRBJ2-3; the D gene is possibly TRBD1 (5 bases). The length of the CDR3 is 15 residues. Trimming shortened V by 0 bases and J by 4 bases, and 11 bases separated the two germline ends. Germline assignment: CDR1 LGHNA and CDR2 YSLEER. Written as DNA, the CDR3 is TGCGCCAGCAGCCAAGATGGACAAGAACCAGATACGCAGTATTTT. Translating it yields CASSQDGQEPDTQYF.

This sequence joins TRBV28 and TRBJ2-5; TRBD2 might be the D (5 bases). Germline V lookup: CDR1 MDHEN, CDR2 SYDVKM. The germline V and J ends were trimmed by 7 bases and 2 bases, with 11 bases remaining between them. The CDR3 is made up of 13 amino acids. As DNA, the CDR3 is TGTGCCAGCAATAGAGCGGTGCAAGAGACCCAGTACTTC. Encoded protein: CASNRAVQETQYF.

This clone has only a few counts. The chain links TRBV19 to TRBJ2-7; D perhaps matches TRBD2 (5 bases). Per germline, CDR1 LNHDA and CDR2 SQIVND (reference sequence). V was trimmed by 1 base and J by 0 bases, leaving 10 bases between them. CDR3 size: 15 residues. The CDR3 nucleotides read TGTGCCAGTAGTATAGCCTTTGGGAGCTCCTACGAGCAGTACTTC. It yields the protein CASSIAFGSSYEQYF.

The chain carries TRBV9 and TRBJ2-3; 8 bases match TRBD2. J gave up 0 bases and V 0 bases, and 6 bases lay outside the gene matches. Germline CDR1 SGDLS, CDR2 YYNGEE. This CDR3 has 17 residues. Here the CDR3 DNA reads TGTGCCAGCAGCGTAGCGGCTAGCGGGCTGAGCACAGATACGCAGTATTTT. Amino acid sequence: CASSVAASGLSTDTQYF.

V usage is TRBV18 and J usage is TRBJ2-7, with a possible D match to TRBD2 (6 bases). Trimming left V 3 bases short and J 3 bases short, with 12 bases between. Germline CDR1 KGHSH, CDR2 LQKENI. This CDR3 region has 14 residues. The CDR3 nucleotides are TGTGCCAGCTCACCCGACGGGAGTAGCTACGAGCAGTACTTC. Its translation is CASSPDGSSYEQYF. The whole variable domain, filled in from reference TRBV18 and TRBJ2-7, reads NAGVMQNPRHLVRRRGQEARLRCSPMKGHSHVYWYRQLPEEGLKFMVYLQKENIIDESGMPKERFSAEFPKEGPSILRIQQVVRGDSAAYFCASSPDGSSYEQYFGPGTRLTVT.

The chain has TRBV5-1 and TRBJ1-6; D call uncertain. This CDR3 is built from 16 residues. Germline V gene lookup returns CDR1 SGHRS and CDR2 YFSETQ. The V end lost 4 bases, the J end lost 0 bases, and 11 bases lay between the germline ends. CDR3: CASSRTESSYNSPLHF. CDR3 coding DNA: TGCGCCAGCAGCCGTACTGAAAGCTCCTATAATTCACCCCTCCACTTT.

The V call is TRBV28, the J call TRBJ1-4; weak D call: TRBD1 (5 bases). Looked up from germline, CDR1 is MDHEN and CDR2 is SYDVKM. V lost 5 bases to trimming and J lost 8 bases, with 18 bases between them. CDR3 length: 15 residues. The CDR3 DNA sequence: TGTGCCAGCAGTCCCGAGTCGGGGGAAGGCGAAAAACTGTTTTTT. This sequence encodes CASSPESGEGEKLFF.

This chain uses TRBV13 with TRBJ1-1; tentatively, D is TRBD1 (6 bases). The CDR3 is 14 amino acids. Per the germline V gene, CDR1 is PRHDT and CDR2 is FYEKMQ (reference sequence). V dropped 5 bases and J dropped 1 base, with 11 bases sitting between them. The CDR3 region is CASSSRDTNTEAFF. In DNA, the CDR3 is TGTGCCAGCAGCAGCCGGGACACGAACACTGAAGCTTTCTTT.

This clone was detected only a few times. The gene calls are TRBV27 and TRBJ2-2; a possible D gene is TRBD2 (5 bases). Germline-derived CDR1 and CDR2 are MNHEY and SMNVEV (reference sequence). The CDR3 loop spans 14 amino acids. Trimming took 3 bases from V and 0 from J, leaving 5 bases between them. The CDR3, as DNA: TGTGCCAGCAGTTTCGGGGCGAACACCGGGGAGCTGTTTTTT. Its protein product is CASSFGANTGELFF.

This clone showed up just a few times. This sequence joins TRBV12-2 and TRBJ2-7; the table names TRBD2, a call not compared with the DNA. TRBV12-2 is tagged as a pseudogene. This CDR3 contains 17 residues. The DNA of the CDR3 is TGTGCAAGTCGCTTGTGGTTGAACCCTAGGAGCTCCTACGAGCAGTACTTC. As protein: CASRLWLNPRSSYEQYF.

This clone showed up just a few times. This chain links TRBV11-2 with TRBJ2-7; 10 bases match TRBD1. The trim removed 6 bases at V and 3 bases at J, leaving 8 bases unmatched. Germline CDR1 and CDR2: SGHAT and FQNNGV. CDR3 length: 15 amino acids. The CDR3 region is CASRAPGQGSYEQYF. The DNA of the CDR3 is TGTGCCAGCAGGGCGCCGGGACAGGGGAGCTACGAGCAGTACTTC.

The chain joins TRBV28 to TRBJ2-2, with D unclear. Germline V gene lookup returns CDR1 MDHEN and CDR2 SYDVKM. CDR3 length equals 16 residues. Trimming left V 1 base short and J 5 bases short, with 14 bases between. The chain's CDR3 is CASSLYEPRRTGELFF. In DNA form, the CDR3 reads TGTGCCAGCAGTTTATATGAGCCCCGGCGGACCGGGGAGCTGTTTTTT.

The DNA of the CDR3 is TGCAGCGTGGCTCGGGGGGGAGAGAGCACTGAAGCTTTCTTT. Translating gives CSVARGGESTEAFF. J is TRBJ1-1 and V is TRBV29-1; a possible D gene is TRBD1 (5 bases). Trimming removed 6 bases at V and 4 bases at J, with 18 bases between. CDR1 is SQVTM and CDR2 is ANQGSEA in the germline V gene. The CDR3 runs 14 residues.

The CDR3 DNA sequence: TGCGCCAGCAGTCCAACCACCTTTGAAGCCCCGAGACACCACGAGCAGTACTTC. It is translated as CASSPTTFEAPRHHEQYF. The genes are TRBV23-1 and TRBJ2-7; D is ambiguous. TRBV23-1 is an ORF; its function is uncertain. This CDR3 has 18 amino acids. Deletions cut 4 bases from V and 5 bases from J, with 27 bases between.

The chain couples TRBV6-1 to TRBJ1-1; maybe TRBD1 (6 bases). Germline V gene sequence: CDR1 MNHNS, CDR2 SASEGT. V gave up 4 bases and J gave up 1 base, with 10 bases separating them. This CDR3 contains 14 residues. CDR3 sequence: CASSAIGGNTEAFF. CDR3 in DNA: TGTGCCAGCAGTGCCATAGGGGGGAACACTGAAGCTTTCTTT.